These 31 T cell receptor beta chains share one sample of origin, sequenced in a study of T cell responses to AZD1222 COVID-19 vaccine. Generated by immunoSEQ multiplex PCR, the TCRdb table keeps only in-frame clones and is missing some. The data contain 120,000 or so clones, approximately 92% of them seen just once; the ten biggest clones take up approximately 2.7%. The specimen was peripheral blood, collected 28 days after the second AZD1222 dose. The receptor source for this set is an adult who received the AZD1222 COVID-19 vaccine.

V and J are TRBV19 and TRBJ2-2; D uncertain. Germline values: CDR1 LNHDA, CDR2 SQIVND (reference sequence). The CDR3 runs to 14 residues. V gave up 3 bases and J gave up 5 bases, with 10 bases separating them. Here the CDR3 reads CASSILAATGELFF. CDR3 DNA sequence: TGTGCCAGTAGTATTCTCGCGGCAACCGGGGAGCTGTTTTTT.

This clone was recorded only once. V gene TRBV27 combines with J gene TRBJ1-6; 8 bases line up with TRBD1. The CDR3 loop spans 15 amino acids. Germline CDR1 is MNHEY and CDR2 is SMNVEV (reference sequence). The ends lost 3 bases at V and 6 bases at J; junction bases unmatched: 4. The CDR3 DNA is TGTGCCAGCAGTTTTTATGACAGGGGTAATTCACCCCTCCACTTT. It codes for CASSFYDRGNSPLHF.

The chain links TRBV7-8 to TRBJ2-6; no reliable D call. In germline, CDR1 is SGHVS, CDR2 FQNEAQ. This CDR3 region has 15 residues. The germline V and J ends were trimmed by 2 bases and 0 bases, with 5 bases remaining between them. CDR3 protein: CASSLLSSGANVLTF. CDR3 in DNA: TGTGCCAGCAGCTTATTAAGCTCTGGGGCCAACGTCCTGACTTTC.

The chain couples TRBV19 to TRBJ1-5, with 7 bases identical to TRBD1. The CDR3 contains 14 residues. V shed 5 bases and J 7 bases; nucleotides not matched to a gene: 8. Germline assignment: CDR1 LNHDA and CDR2 SQIVND (reference sequence). The DNA for the CDR3 is TGTGCCAGTAGTGTCATCAGGGGGAGGCAGCCCCAGCATTTT. Its translation: CASSVIRGRQPQHF. Based on the CDR3 plus reference TRBV19 and TRBJ1-5, the full variable domain is DGGITQSPKYLFRKEGQNVTLSCEQNLNHDAMYWYRQDPGQGLRLIYYSQIVNDFQKGDIAEGYSVSREKKESFPLTVTSAQKNPTAFYLCASSVIRGRQPQHFGDGTRLSIL.

The V call is TRBV7-9, the J call TRBJ1-2; 12 bases fit TRBD1. CDR3 length equals 15 residues. From germline, CDR1 is SEHNR and CDR2 FQNEAQ (reference sequence). The V segment lost 1 base and the J segment 8 bases; nucleotides outside the gene matches: 5. The CDR3 DNA follows: TGTGCCAGCAGCTTAGGCCGGGACAGGGGGCTCGGCTACACCTTC. It yields the protein CASSLGRDRGLGYTF.

The chain links TRBV6-1 to TRBJ1-4, with 8 nucleotides matching TRBD1. Germline lookup yields CDR1 MNHNS and CDR2 SASEGT. The CDR3 consists of 15 residues. The junction had 14 bases not matched to a gene; V was cut back by 1 base and J by 16 bases. CDR3 sequence (DNA): TGTGCCAGCAGTGAAGTTATGGGACAGGTACCGATTGGGTTTTTT. It codes for CASSEVMGQVPIGFF.

The chain has TRBV19 and TRBJ1-2; the D gene is possibly TRBD1 (5 bases). Trimming removed 3 bases from V and 0 bases from J, with 14 bases in between. CDR1 is LNHDA, CDR2 SQIVND, per germline (reference sequence). CDR3 size: 16 residues. CDR3 residues: CASSIVGTLANYGYTF. As DNA, the CDR3 is TGTGCCAGTAGTATCGTCGGGACCCTAGCTAACTATGGCTACACCTTC.

The J gene is TRBJ1-1, the V gene TRBV19, with 7 bases that match TRBD1. Trimming at V came to 10 bases and at J to 8 bases, leaving 4 bases not matched to a gene. CDR3 length: 10 residues. Germline V CDR1 and CDR2: LNHDA, SQIVND (reference sequence). The CDR3 here is CATGTAEAFF. The CDR3 coding sequence is TGTGCCACCGGGACAGCCGAAGCTTTCTTT.

The chain is built from TRBV18 and TRBJ1-5; TRBD1 agrees at 10 bases. The CDR3 extends over 15 amino acids. The germline CDR1 and CDR2 sequences are KGHSH and LQKENI. The V and J ends lost 6 bases and 5 bases, in that order; junction bases with no gene match: 7. CDR3 loop: CASSGQGTRDQPQHF. DNA for the CDR3: TGTGCCAGCTCGGGACAGGGGACTAGGGATCAGCCCCAGCATTTT.

The chain combines TRBV11-3 with TRBJ2-2; D might be TRBD2 (6 bases). Germline loops: CDR1 SGHNT, CDR2 YENEEA. Trimming removed 3 bases at V and 7 bases at J, with 12 bases between. The CDR3 consists of 14 residues. CDR3: CASSLEGLGGELFF. The CDR3 DNA follows: TGTGCCAGCAGCTTGGAGGGATTGGGCGGGGAGCTGTTTTTT.

The chain joins TRBV20-1 to TRBJ1-6; D is ambiguous. Germline-derived CDR1 and CDR2 are DFQATT and SNEGSKA (reference sequence). V lost 3 bases and J lost 9, with 12 bases in between. The CDR3 contains 13 residues. The chain's CDR3 is CSASEGSASPLHF. CDR3 sequence (DNA): TGCAGTGCTAGTGAGGGTTCGGCTTCACCCCTCCACTTT.

This chain uses TRBV27 with TRBJ2-7; 11 nucleotides align to TRBD2. This CDR3 has 16 amino acids. Germline values: CDR1 MNHEY, CDR2 SMNVEV (reference sequence). J lost 4 bases, V lost 0 bases, and 5 bases had no gene match. The CDR3 loop is CASSLSLSGGAYEQYF. As DNA, the CDR3 is TGTGCCAGCAGTTTATCGCTTAGCGGGGGGGCTTACGAGCAGTACTTC.

V is TRBV7-2 and J is TRBJ2-7; D not resolved. The CDR3 is made up of 15 amino acids. Deletions cut 6 bases from V and 0 bases from J, with 15 bases between. From germline, CDR1 is SGHTA and CDR2 FQGNSA. This CDR3 reads CASRTSPEVSYEQYF. The CDR3 region has the DNA TGTGCCAGCAGAACGAGCCCCGAGGTCTCCTACGAGCAGTACTTC.

The chain uses TRBV6-5 and TRBJ2-7; D tentatively reads TRBD1 or TRBD2 (5 bases each). V was clipped by 6 bases and J by 2 bases, with 11 bases between them. This CDR3 is built from 13 residues. CDR1 and CDR2 (germline): MNHEY, SVGAGI. The DNA of the CDR3 is TGTGCCAGCAGGGACACCGGGGCCTACGAGCAGTACTTC. Translating gives CASRDTGAYEQYF.

The chain has TRBV7-9 and TRBJ1-5; possibly TRBD1 for D (5 bases). V dropped 5 bases and J dropped 7 bases, with 9 bases sitting between them. CDR1 is SEHNR, CDR2 FQNEAQ, per germline (reference sequence). This CDR3 contains 12 residues. The CDR3 nucleotides read TGTGCCAGCAGCCTAGGGGTCCAGCCCCAGCATTTT. It yields the protein CASSLGVQPQHF.

The chain employs TRBV6-5 and TRBJ1-5; 8 bases match TRBD1. The CDR3 totals 15 residues. V was clipped by 6 bases and J by 2 bases; unmatched bases: 6. CDR1 MNHEY and CDR2 SVGAGI come from the germline V gene. In DNA, the CDR3 is TGTGCCAGCAGCAGAGACAGGGGTCGCAATCAGCCCCAGCATTTT. Translation gives CASSRDRGRNQPQHF.

This chain links TRBV11-2 with TRBJ2-3; tentative D call: TRBD2 (5 bases). Germline CDR1 and CDR2: SGHAT and FQNNGV. CDR3 size: 15 residues. V was clipped by 7 bases and J by 0 bases, with 14 bases between them. CDR3 amino acids: CASTKSRGSTDTQYF. Written as DNA, the CDR3 is TGTGCCAGCACCAAATCGCGAGGGAGCACAGATACGCAGTATTTT. The full variable domain, in which reference TRBV11-2 and TRBJ2-3 provide the parts outside the CDR3, is EAGVAQSPRYKIIEKRQSVAFWCNPISGHATLYWYQQILGQGPKLLIQFQNNGVVDDSQLPKDRFSAERLKGVDSTLKIQPAKLEDSAVYLCASTKSRGSTDTQYFGPGTRLTVL.

This chain links TRBV3-1 (or the pseudogene TRBV3-2) with TRBJ1-6; D call uncertain. V was trimmed by 3 bases and J by 8 bases, leaving 11 bases between them. This CDR3 region has 14 residues. Germline lookup yields CDR1 LGHDT and CDR2 YNNKEL (reference sequence). For the CDR3, the DNA is TGTGCCAGCAGCCACCTCGCGGCAGATTCACCCCTCCACTTT. Residues: CASSHLAADSPLHF.

The genes are TRBV6-5 and TRBJ1-6; D may be TRBD1 (6 bases). Deletions cut 6 bases from V and 10 bases from J, with 16 bases between. CDR3 size: 14 residues. Germline V gene sequence: CDR1 MNHEY, CDR2 SVGAGI. CDR3 loop: CASSPEHRDSPLHF. For the CDR3, the DNA is TGTGCCAGCAGCCCGGAACACAGGGACTCACCCCTCCACTTT.

This clone showed up just a few times. V gene TRBV7-9 combines with J gene TRBJ2-7; TRBD1 aligns across 8 bases. V shed 4 bases and J 3 bases; nucleotides not matched to a gene: 8. There are 15 residues in the CDR3. Germline assignment: CDR1 SEHNR and CDR2 FQNEAQ (reference sequence). The CDR3 region has the DNA TGTGCCAGCAGCTCTGGACAGGGCTTTAGCTACGAGCAGTACTTC. Protein: CASSSGQGFSYEQYF.

The chain is built from TRBV7-8 and TRBJ1-2; D is possibly TRBD1 (5 bases). CDR3 length: 15 amino acids. Trimming pared 2 bases from V and 6 bases from J, leaving 16 bases between. CDR1 and CDR2 from the germline V gene are SGHVS and FQNEAQ. The CDR3: CASSLRQGMMDGYTF. The CDR3, as DNA: TGTGCCAGCAGCTTACGGCAGGGCATGATGGATGGCTACACCTTC.

The chain links TRBV6-6 to TRBJ2-5; 7 bases map to TRBD1. Per the germline V gene, CDR1 is MNHNY and CDR2 is SVGAGI (reference sequence). The CDR3 is made up of 12 amino acids. V lost 8 bases and J lost 1; bases outside the gene matches: 1. CDR3 nucleotide sequence: TGTGCCAGCGGGACAGTCCAAGAGACCCAGTACTTC. Protein: CASGTVQETQYF.

This clone came up once. J is TRBJ1-5 and V is TRBV7-2; the D is unclear. V shed 0 bases and J shed 4 bases, with 10 bases lying between them. Germline V gives CDR1 SGHTA, CDR2 FQGNSA. The CDR3 is 15 amino acids. CDR3 sequence (DNA): TGTGCCAGCAGCTTAGCGGGAGGGTGGAATCAGCCCCAGCATTTT. Its protein is CASSLAGGWNQPQHF.

The V call is TRBV6-5, the J call TRBJ2-1; 7 positions agree with TRBD1. This CDR3 contains 15 residues. V shed 5 bases and J 2 bases; nucleotides not matched to a gene: 6. In germline, CDR1 is MNHEY, CDR2 SVGAGI. CDR3 DNA: TGTGCCAGCAGTAGAGGACAGGTCCCCTACAATGAGCAGTTCTTC. Amino acid sequence: CASSRGQVPYNEQFF.

V and J are TRBV3-1 (or the pseudogene TRBV3-2) and TRBJ1-1; 7 bases match TRBD1. This CDR3 spans 16 amino acids. Germline CDR1 is LGHDT and CDR2 is YNNKEL (reference sequence). V dropped 4 bases and J dropped 1; count of bases not matched to a gene: 9. The CDR3 spells CASSLYPGQKNTEAFF. CDR3 DNA: TGTGCCAGCAGCCTATACCCGGGACAGAAGAACACTGAAGCTTTCTTT.

The chain recombines TRBV28 with TRBJ2-3; D is ambiguous. V was shortened by 3 bases and J by 0 bases, with 10 bases between the two germline ends. CDR1 is MDHEN and CDR2 is SYDVKM in the germline V gene. The CDR3 is 15 residues long. CDR3 in DNA: TGTGCCAGCAGTTTCTTGGGGATTAGCACAGATACGCAGTATTTT. Its protein product is CASSFLGISTDTQYF.

This sequence joins TRBV19 and TRBJ1-5; no firm D call. The CDR3 runs 15 residues. CDR1 and CDR2 (germline): LNHDA, SQIVND (reference sequence). Trimming took 4 bases from V and 2 from J, leaving 12 bases between them. CDR3 sequence reads: CASSSMEVGNQPQHF. The CDR3, as DNA: TGTGCCAGTAGTAGCATGGAAGTTGGCAATCAGCCCCAGCATTTT.

The chain uses TRBV29-1 and TRBJ2-5, with D possibly being TRBD1 or TRBD2 (5 bases each). Trimming removed 8 bases from V and 5 bases from J, with 12 bases in between. Germline V gene lookup returns CDR1 SQVTM and CDR2 ANQGSEA. The CDR3 sequence is 11 residues long. CDR3: CSFGTDETQYF. The CDR3 bases are TGCAGCTTCGGGACCGACGAGACCCAGTACTTC.

This chain connects TRBV7-2 to TRBJ2-5, with D possibly TRBD1 on 5 matching bases. CDR3 length: 15 residues. Germline V CDR1 and CDR2: SGHTA, FQGNSA. V dropped 3 bases and J dropped 2 bases, with 13 bases sitting between them. The CDR3 region has the DNA TGTGCCAGCAGCTTGGCAGGGCAGAAACAAGAGACCCAGTACTTC. This gives the protein CASSLAGQKQETQYF.

By sample fraction, this clone is medium-sized. The sample carries other DNA sequences with the same CDR3. V gene TRBV11-2 combines with J gene TRBJ2-1; 11 nucleotides agree with TRBD2. The CDR3 runs to 15 residues. The germline CDR1 and CDR2 sequences are SGHAT and FQNNGV. J gave up 4 bases and V 5 bases, and 4 bases lay outside the gene matches. CDR3 DNA sequence: TGTGCCAGCAGCCAAACTAGCGGGGGTTACAATGAGCAGTTCTTC. Protein product: CASSQTSGGYNEQFF.

DNA for the CDR3: TGTGCCAGTAGTATAGAGGTGGGAACTGAAGCTTTCTTT. Residues: CASSIEVGTEAFF. The chain carries TRBV19 and TRBJ1-1; no firm D call. Germline V gene data show CDR1 as LNHDA and CDR2 as SQIVND (reference sequence). This CDR3 comprises 13 residues. V lost 0 bases to trimming and J lost 5 bases, with 7 bases between them.